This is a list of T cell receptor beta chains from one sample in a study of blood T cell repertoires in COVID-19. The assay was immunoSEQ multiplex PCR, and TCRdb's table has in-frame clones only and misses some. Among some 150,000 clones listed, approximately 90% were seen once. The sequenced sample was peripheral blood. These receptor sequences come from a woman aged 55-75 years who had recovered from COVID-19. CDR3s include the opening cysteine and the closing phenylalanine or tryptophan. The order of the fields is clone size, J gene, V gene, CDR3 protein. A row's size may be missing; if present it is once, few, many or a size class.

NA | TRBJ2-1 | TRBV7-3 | CASSRQGIEQFF
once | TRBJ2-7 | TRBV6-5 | CASSITGTAGYEQYF
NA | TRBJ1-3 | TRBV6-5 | CASSRTGFSGNTIYF
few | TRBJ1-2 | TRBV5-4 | CASSPRTILGGYTF
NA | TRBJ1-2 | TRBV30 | CARQGANYGYTF
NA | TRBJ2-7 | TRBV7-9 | CASSLGQGATYEQYF
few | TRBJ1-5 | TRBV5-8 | CASSIVVGHF
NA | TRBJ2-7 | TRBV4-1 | CASSGPGLAGIVQYF
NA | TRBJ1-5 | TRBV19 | CASSGTGGLNQPQHF
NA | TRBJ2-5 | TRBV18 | CASSPLSQETQYF
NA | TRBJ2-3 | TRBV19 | CASSGLAKITDTQYF
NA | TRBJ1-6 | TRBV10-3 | CAISEQGSDYNSPLHF
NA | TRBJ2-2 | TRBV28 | CASSPGQNTGELFF
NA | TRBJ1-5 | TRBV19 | CASSIRGQPQHF
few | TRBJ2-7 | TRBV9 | CASSDPTSGSTQGHEQYF
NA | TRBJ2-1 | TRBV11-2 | CASSLEGRGSEQFF
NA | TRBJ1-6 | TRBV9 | CASSPRDFQNSPLHF
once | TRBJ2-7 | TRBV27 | CASSASGVGRDRGNEQYF
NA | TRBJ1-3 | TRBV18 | CASSPRDISGNTIYF
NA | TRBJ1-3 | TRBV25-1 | CASSYSNSGNTIYF
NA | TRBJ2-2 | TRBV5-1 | CASRLDSTGELFF
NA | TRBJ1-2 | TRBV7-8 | CASSATGFGYGYTF
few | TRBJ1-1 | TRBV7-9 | CASSLYSVGEAFF
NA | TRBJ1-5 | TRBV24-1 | CATSDSGTGVELDQPQHF
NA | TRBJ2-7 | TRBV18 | CASSPLSGIGEQYF
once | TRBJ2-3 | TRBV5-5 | CASRLSGVEDTQYF
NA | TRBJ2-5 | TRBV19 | CASSIWRTRLRETQYF
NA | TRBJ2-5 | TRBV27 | CASSATVVQETQYF
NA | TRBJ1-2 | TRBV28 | CATLLNYGYTF
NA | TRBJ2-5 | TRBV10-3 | CAISESPSGGQETQYF
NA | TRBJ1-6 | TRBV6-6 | CASSDRRPGDSPLHF
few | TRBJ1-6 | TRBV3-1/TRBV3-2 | CASSQSDRGRHSPLHF
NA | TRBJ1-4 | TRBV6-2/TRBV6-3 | CASSRPHRAEKLFF
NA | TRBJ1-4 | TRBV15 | CATSRDPGATNEKLFF
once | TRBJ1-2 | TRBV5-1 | CASSLALTGFDGYTF
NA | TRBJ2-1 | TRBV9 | CASSVISGGAANEQFF
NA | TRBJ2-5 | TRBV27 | CASSLQGWGPGQETQYF
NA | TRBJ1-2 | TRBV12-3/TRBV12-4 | CASSFVGRSGYTF
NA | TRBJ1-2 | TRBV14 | CASSLYGGYGYTF
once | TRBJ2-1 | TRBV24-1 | CATMHGSSYNEQFF
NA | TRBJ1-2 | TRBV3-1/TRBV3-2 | CASSQVADYYGYTF
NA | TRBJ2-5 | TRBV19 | CASSPLSGGAFQETQYF
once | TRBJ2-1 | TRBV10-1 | CASSEGSRAYNEQFF
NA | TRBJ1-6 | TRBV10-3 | CATRLGDSPLHF
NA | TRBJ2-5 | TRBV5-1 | CASSSGLAGEETQYF
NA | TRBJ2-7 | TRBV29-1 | CSVEKGDGLEEQYF
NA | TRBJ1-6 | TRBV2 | CASSEGRRNSPLHF
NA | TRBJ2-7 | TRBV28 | CASSPWTGYHEQYF
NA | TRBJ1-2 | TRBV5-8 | CASSRKGTGGAYGYTF
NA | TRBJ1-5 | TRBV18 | CASSRRTGIVQPQHF
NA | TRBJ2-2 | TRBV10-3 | CAISGLGPFVSGELFF
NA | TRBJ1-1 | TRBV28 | CASSLGGGSSAEAFF
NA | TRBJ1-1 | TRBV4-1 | CASSHTGTENTEAFF
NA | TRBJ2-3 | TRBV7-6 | CASSPLAGRPDTQYF
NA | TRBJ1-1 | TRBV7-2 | CASSLAQGATEAFF
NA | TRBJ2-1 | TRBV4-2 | CASSQDDGGGDQRQFF
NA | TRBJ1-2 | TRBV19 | CASRQGLNYGYTF